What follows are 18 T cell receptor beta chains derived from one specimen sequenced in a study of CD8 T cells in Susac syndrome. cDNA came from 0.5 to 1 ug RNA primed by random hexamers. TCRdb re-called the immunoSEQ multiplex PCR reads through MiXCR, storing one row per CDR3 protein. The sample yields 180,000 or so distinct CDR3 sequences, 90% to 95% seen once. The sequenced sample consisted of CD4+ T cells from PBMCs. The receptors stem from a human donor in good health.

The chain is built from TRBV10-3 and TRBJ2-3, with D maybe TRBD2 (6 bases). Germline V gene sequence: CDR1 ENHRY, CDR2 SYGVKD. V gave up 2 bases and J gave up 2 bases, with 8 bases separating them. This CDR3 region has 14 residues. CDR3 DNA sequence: TGTGCCATCAGTGAGCTAGCGAACACAGATACGCAGTATTTT. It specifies CAISELANTDTQYF.

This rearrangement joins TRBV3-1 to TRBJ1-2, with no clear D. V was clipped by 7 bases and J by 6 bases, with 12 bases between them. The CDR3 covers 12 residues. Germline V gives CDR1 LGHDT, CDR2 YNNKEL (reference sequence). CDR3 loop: CASTSKRDGYTF. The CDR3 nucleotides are TGTGCCAGCACCTCCAAGAGAGATGGCTACACCTTC.

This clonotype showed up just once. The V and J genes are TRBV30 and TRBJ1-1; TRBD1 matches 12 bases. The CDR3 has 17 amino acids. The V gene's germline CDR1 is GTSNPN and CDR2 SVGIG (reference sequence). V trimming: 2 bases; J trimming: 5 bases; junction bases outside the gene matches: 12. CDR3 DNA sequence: TGTGCCTGGAGTCCGGCCGGGACAGGGGGCGGAAGAACTGAAGCTTTCTTT. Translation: CAWSPAGTGGGRTEAFF.

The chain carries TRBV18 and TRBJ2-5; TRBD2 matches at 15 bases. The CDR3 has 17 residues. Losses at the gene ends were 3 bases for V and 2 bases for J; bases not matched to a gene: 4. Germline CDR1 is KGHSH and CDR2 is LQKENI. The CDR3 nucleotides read TGTGCCAGCTCACCTCCTGGACTAGCGGGAGGGCAAGAGACCCAGTACTTC. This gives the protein CASSPPGLAGGQETQYF.

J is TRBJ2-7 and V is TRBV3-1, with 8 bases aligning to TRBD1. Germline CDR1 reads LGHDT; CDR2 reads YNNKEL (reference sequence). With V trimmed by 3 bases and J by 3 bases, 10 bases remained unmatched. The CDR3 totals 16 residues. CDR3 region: CASSQGTGTGYYEQYF. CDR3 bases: TGTGCCAGCAGCCAGGGAACCGGGACAGGCTACTACGAGCAGTACTTC.

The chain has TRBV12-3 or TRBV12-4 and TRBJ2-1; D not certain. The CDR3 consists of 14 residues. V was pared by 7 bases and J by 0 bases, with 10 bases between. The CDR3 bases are TGTGCCAGCACGCCGGCCGGCTCCTACAATGAGCAGTTCTTC. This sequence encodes CASTPAGSYNEQFF.

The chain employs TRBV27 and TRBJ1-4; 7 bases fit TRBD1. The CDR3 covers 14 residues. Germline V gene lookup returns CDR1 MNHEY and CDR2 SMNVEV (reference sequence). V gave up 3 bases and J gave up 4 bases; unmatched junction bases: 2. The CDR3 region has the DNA TGTGCCAGCAGTTTCTCAGGGGGTAATGAAAAACTGTTTTTT. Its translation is CASSFSGGNEKLFF.

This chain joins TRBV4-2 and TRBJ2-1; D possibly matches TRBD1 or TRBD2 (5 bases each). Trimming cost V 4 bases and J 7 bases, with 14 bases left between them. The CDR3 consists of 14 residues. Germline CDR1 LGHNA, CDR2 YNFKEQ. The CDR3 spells CASSRGRRSNEQFF. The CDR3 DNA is TGTGCCAGCAGCCGGGGACGGCGATCGAATGAGCAGTTCTTC.

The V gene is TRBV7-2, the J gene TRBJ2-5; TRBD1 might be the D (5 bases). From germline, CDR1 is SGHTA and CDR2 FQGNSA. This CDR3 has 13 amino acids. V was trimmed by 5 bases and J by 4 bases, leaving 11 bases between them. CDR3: CASSRVRGETQYF. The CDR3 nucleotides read TGTGCCAGCAGCCGTGTTAGGGGAGAGACCCAGTACTTC.

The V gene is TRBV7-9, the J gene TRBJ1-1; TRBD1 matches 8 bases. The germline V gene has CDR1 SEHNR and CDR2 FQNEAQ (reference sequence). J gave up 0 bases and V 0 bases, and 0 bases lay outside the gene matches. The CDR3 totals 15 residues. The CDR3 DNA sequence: TGTGCCAGCAGCTTAGCGGGACAGGTGAACACTGAAGCTTTCTTT. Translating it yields CASSLAGQVNTEAFF.

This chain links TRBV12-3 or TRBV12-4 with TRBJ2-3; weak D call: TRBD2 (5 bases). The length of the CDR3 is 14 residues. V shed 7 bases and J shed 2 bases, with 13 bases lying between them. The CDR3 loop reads CASTLMRATDTQYF. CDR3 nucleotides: TGTGCCAGCACCCTAATGCGGGCCACAGATACGCAGTATTTT.

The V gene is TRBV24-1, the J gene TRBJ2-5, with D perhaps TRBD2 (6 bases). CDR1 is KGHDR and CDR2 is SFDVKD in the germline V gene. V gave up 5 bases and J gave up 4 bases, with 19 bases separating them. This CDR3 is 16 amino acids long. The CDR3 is CATSGDGGVYGETQYF. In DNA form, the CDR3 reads TGTGCCACCAGTGGGGATGGAGGGGTATACGGAGAGACCCAGTACTTC.

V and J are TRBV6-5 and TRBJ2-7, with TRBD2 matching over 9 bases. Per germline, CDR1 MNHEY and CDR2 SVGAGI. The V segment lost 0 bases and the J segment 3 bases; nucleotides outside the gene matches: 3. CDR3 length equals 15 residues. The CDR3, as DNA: TGTGCCAGCAGTTACTCGCGGGGGGGCGGCTACGAGCAGTACTTC. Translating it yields CASSYSRGGGYEQYF.

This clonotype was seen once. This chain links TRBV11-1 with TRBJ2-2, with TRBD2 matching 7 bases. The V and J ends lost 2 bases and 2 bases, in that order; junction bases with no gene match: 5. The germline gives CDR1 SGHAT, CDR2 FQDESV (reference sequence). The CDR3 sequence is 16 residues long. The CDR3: CASSLRLAVNTGELFF. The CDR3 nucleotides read TGTGCCAGCAGCTTAAGGCTAGCGGTCAACACCGGGGAGCTGTTTTTT.

The CDR3 coding sequence is TGCAGCGTTGAAGAACTCCAGAACACTGAAGCTTTCTTT. It specifies CSVEELQNTEAFF. The chain is built from TRBV29-1 and TRBJ1-1; D remains ambiguous. From germline, CDR1 is SQVTM and CDR2 ANQGSEA. The ends were cut back, 0 bases at V and 1 base at J, with 6 bases in the middle. The CDR3 loop spans 13 amino acids.

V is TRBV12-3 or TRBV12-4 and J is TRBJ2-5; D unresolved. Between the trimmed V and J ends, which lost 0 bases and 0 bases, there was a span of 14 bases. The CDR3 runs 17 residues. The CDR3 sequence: CASSLAHDTMYQETQYF. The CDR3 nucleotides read TGTGCCAGCAGTTTAGCGCACGACACCATGTACCAAGAGACCCAGTACTTC.

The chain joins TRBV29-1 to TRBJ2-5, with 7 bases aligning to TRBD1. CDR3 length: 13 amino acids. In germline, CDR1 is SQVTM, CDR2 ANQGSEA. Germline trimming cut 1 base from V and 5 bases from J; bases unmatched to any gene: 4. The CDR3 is CSVEGGQTETQYF. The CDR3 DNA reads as TGCAGCGTTGAAGGGGGACAGACGGAGACCCAGTACTTC.

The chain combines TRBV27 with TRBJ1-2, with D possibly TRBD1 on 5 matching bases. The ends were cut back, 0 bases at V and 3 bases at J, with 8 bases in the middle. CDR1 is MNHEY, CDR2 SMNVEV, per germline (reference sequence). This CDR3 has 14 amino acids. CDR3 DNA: TGTGCCAGCAGTTTATCTTCAGGGCACTATGGCTACACCTTC. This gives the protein CASSLSSGHYGYTF.